The 2 T cell receptor beta chains reported below all come from one sample, sequenced in a study of T cell responses to AZD1222 COVID-19 vaccine (dated by TCRdb to the early 2020s). The time point label on this specimen signifies: baseline before first vaccination. The library was produced with the immunoSEQ multiplex PCR assay. TCRdb provides this immuneACCESS table in a form limited to in-frame rearrangements. Some clones are lacking; in checked studies, under half of them reflect an unresolved V gene, and why the rest are absent is not known. The sample yields tens of thousands of clones; 80% to 90% were counted once. The ten largest clones capture over 5.5% of the sample. Source: peripheral blood, taken on day 0 of AZD1222 vaccination. The source of these receptors is an adult in good health.

This clone was observed a handful of times. This chain connects TRBV9 to TRBJ2-2; D is possibly TRBD2 (5 bases). The germline CDR1 and CDR2 sequences are SGDLS and YYNGEE. Between the trimmed V and J ends, which lost 0 bases and 5 bases, there was a span of 8 bases. CDR3 size: 14 residues. CDR3 sequence: CASSVDPGTGELFF. The CDR3 region has the DNA TGTGCCAGCAGCGTAGACCCGGGGACCGGGGAGCTGTTTTTT.

This clone has just one count. CDR3 sequence: CASSPSGSGELFF. In DNA form, the CDR3 reads TGTGCCAGCAGCCCTTCGGGGTCCGGGGAGCTGTTTTTT. This chain connects TRBV3-1 (or the pseudogene TRBV3-2) to TRBJ2-2; a weak D match, TRBD2 (5 bases). The V end was cut by 4 bases, the J end by 6 bases, with 9 bases between. Per the germline V gene, CDR1 is LGHDT and CDR2 is YNNKEL (reference sequence). There are 13 residues in the CDR3.